This T cell receptor (beta chain) was recorded in a study of T cell changes during pregnancy in multiple sclerosis. TCRdb's copy holds only in-frame clones and misses some; the assay was immunoSEQ multiplex PCR. The sample holds some 41,000 clones, 70% to 90% seen once. Germline V gives CDR1 MGHRA, CDR2 YSYEKL. Trimming removed 1 base at V and 9 bases at J, with 10 bases between. This CDR3 region has 13 residues. This clonotype originated in a female donor with multiple sclerosis, enrolled in a pregnancy study. The chain couples TRBV4-1 to TRBJ2-1; D possibly corresponds to TRBD1 (5 bases). This material consisted of CD8+ T cells from peripheral blood mononuclear cells, taken in the first trimester of pregnancy. The CDR3 DNA is TGCGCCAGCAGCCAAGTGGAAGGGGCTGAGCAGTTCTTC. Translating gives CASSQVEGAEQFF.